The present T cell receptor beta chain was sequenced within a study of CD8 T cell repertoires and HIV-1 epitope variants. Sequenced by immunoSEQ multiplex PCR; TCRdb stores in-frame clones only, minus some. Found here are 5,700 or so clones, 60% to 80% of them singletons; the top ten hold 40% to 55%. Per the germline V gene, CDR1 is MNHNY and CDR2 is SVGAGI (reference sequence). V lost 6 bases to trimming and J lost 2 bases, with 10 bases between them. The CDR3 runs to 13 residues. With regard to this clone: Its specificity is not known.

The receptor's source is a male donor with HIV. The rearrangement uses TRBV6-6 and TRBJ1-1; a possible D gene is TRBD1 (6 bases). The sequenced material came from cultured CD8+ T cells derived from PBMCs. The DNA of the CDR3 is TGTGCCAGCAGCAAACAGGGTAACACTGAAGCTTTCTTT. Amino acid sequence: CASSKQGNTEAFF.